The rows below give T cell receptor beta chains drawn from one sample of a study of T cells in Graves' hyperthyroidism and ophthalmopathy. MiXCR, applied by TCRdb to the multiplex PCR reads, yields one record per CDR3 protein. The sample holds approximately 250,000 distinct CDR3 sequences, around 24% seen once. What was sequenced was blood. The source of these receptors is a woman aged 40 to 55 with Graves' ophthalmopathy. Both conserved end residues are part of each CDR3. A D gene is named only where the DNA matches it firmly. Not all rows give a size; the values are once, few, many and, for expanded clones, a class.

CDR3 length	clone size	D gene	V gene	J gene	CDR3 DNA	CDR3 protein
14	.	.	TRBV6-1	TRBJ1-1	TGTGCCAGCAGTGAATCGGGAGTGAACACTGAAGCTTTCTTT	CASSESGVNTEAFF
15	.	TRBD2	TRBV9	TRBJ2-7	TGTGCCAGCAGCGTAGGGGGCGGGAGAAACAACGAGCAGTACTTC	CASSVGGGRNNEQYF
14	many	.	TRBV20-1	TRBJ1-5	TGCAGTGCTAGAGATACAAGGGTCAATCAGCCCCAGCATTTT	CSARDTRVNQPQHF
15	many	TRBD1	TRBV6-5	TRBJ2-7	TGTGCCAGCAGTCTACGCGACAGGGGTGTTTACGAGCAGTACTTC	CASSLRDRGVYEQYF
14	many	.	TRBV5-1	TRBJ2-7	TGCGCCAGCAGCTCCGGTGGAGGGGTGGGCGAGCAGTACTTC	CASSSGGGVGEQYF
13	.	.	TRBV7-8	TRBJ2-4	TGTGCCAGCAGCTTAACTCGGTGGCAGCCAAAGTACTTC	CASSLTRWQPKYF
15	many	TRBD2	TRBV28	TRBJ2-7	TGTGCCAGCAGTTTACCCCTAGCGGGAGTAAGCGAGCAGTGCTTC	CASSLPLAGVSEQCF
13	many	TRBD1	TRBV20-1	TRBJ1-1	TGCAGTGACACGACAGGGATGGGCACTGAAGCTTTCTTT	CSDTTGMGTEAFF
13	many	TRBD1	TRBV2	TRBJ1-2	TGTGCCAGCAGCCCCGACAGGGACTATGGCTACACCTTC	CASSPDRDYGYTF
17	many	TRBD1	TRBV6-2/TRBV6-3	TRBJ1-2	TGTGCCAGCAGTTCTATGGACAGGGGCCGAGGGCTATATGGCTACACCTTC	CASSSMDRGRGLYGYTF
16	many	.	TRBV5-1	TRBJ1-1	TGCGCCAGTCGCTTGGACGGGACAAGCCTGAACACTGAAGCTTTCTTT	CASRLDGTSLNTEAFF
12	many	.	TRBV6-5	TRBJ2-7	TGTGCCAGCCGGGACGGAGCCTACGAGCAGTACTTC	CASRDGAYEQYF
13	many	.	TRBV5-1	TRBJ1-5	TGCGCCAGCAGCTTGGCCTCCGATCAGCCCCAGCATTTT	CASSLASDQPQHF
13	many	.	TRBV5-1	TRBJ1-2	TGCGCCAGCAGCCCACTAACGGATCTTGGCTACACCTTC	CASSPLTDLGYTF
14	many	.	TRBV9	TRBJ1-5	TGTGCCAGCAGCGTTGGGGGTGTAGATCAGCCCCAGCATTTT	CASSVGGVDQPQHF
15	once	TRBD2	TRBV10-2	TRBJ2-5	TGCGCCAGCAGTGACCGCGGACTAGCGGGAGAGACCCAGTACTTC	CASSDRGLAGETQYF
13	many	.	TRBV28	TRBJ1-5	TGTGCCAGCAGTTTAAAGCTAAATCAGCCCCAGCATTTT	CASSLKLNQPQHF
15	many	.	TRBV7-8	TRBJ2-1	TGTGCCAGCAGCTTAGAGGATAGCTCCTACAATGAGCAGTTCTTC	CASSLEDSSYNEQFF
15	many	TRBD1	TRBV27	TRBJ1-6	TGTGCCAGCAGTCCTATGGGGACAGGGAATTCACCCCTCCACTTT	CASSPMGTGNSPLHF
11	many	.	TRBV7-2	TRBJ2-7	TGTGCCAGCAGCCCAGCGAGCGAGCAGTACTTC	CASSPASEQYF
15	.	.	TRBV19	TRBJ1-1	TGTGCCAGTAGTATAGGATTGGACGGGAACACTGAAGCTTTCTTT	CASSIGLDGNTEAFF
13	few	.	TRBV2	TRBJ1-6	TGTGCCAGCAGTGAAGCAAGGAATTCACCCCTCCACTTT	CASSEARNSPLHF
19	many	TRBD2	TRBV20-1	TRBJ2-2	TGCAGTGCTAGAAGTGTAGGACTAGCGGGAGGGCCTGGCACCGGGGAGCTGTTTTTT	CSARSVGLAGGPGTGELFF
14	many	.	TRBV12-3/TRBV12-4	TRBJ2-7	TGTGCCAGCAGTTTAGCGGGAGGTTTCTACGAGCAGTACTTC	CASSLAGGFYEQYF
17	many	TRBD2	TRBV6-5	TRBJ2-7	TGTGCCAGCAGTTACCGTATACTAGCGGGAGTAGGCTACGAGCAGTACTTC	CASSYRILAGVGYEQYF
16	many	.	TRBV12-3/TRBV12-4	TRBJ1-6	TGTGCCAGCAGTTTAAGGGGATCGGCTAATAATTCACCCCTCCACTTT	CASSLRGSANNSPLHF
16	many	.	TRBV4-2	TRBJ1-5	TGTGCCAGCAGCCAAGTGGGGCAGTATAGCAATCAGCCCCAGCATTTT	CASSQVGQYSNQPQHF
14	few	.	TRBV27	TRBJ1-1	TGTGCCAGCACCCTAGGTTGGCATGGTCCTGAAGCTTTCTTT	CASTLGWHGPEAFF
16	many	TRBD1	TRBV11-2	TRBJ2-5	TGTGCCAGCAGCCACAGTTCAGGGGGCAATCAAGAGACCCAGTACTTC	CASSHSSGGNQETQYF
14	.	TRBD2	TRBV20-1	TRBJ2-7	TGCAGTGCTAGACTAGCGGGCGGACGCTACGAGCAGTACTTC	CSARLAGGRYEQYF
16	many	.	TRBV24-1	TRBJ2-2	TGTGCCACCAGTGATTCGGCCGGTCCTCTGACCGGGGAGCTGTTTTTT	CATSDSAGPLTGELFF
17	many	TRBD2	TRBV30	TRBJ2-4	TGTGCCTGGAGTCCCCCCGGACTAGCGGGAGGGCCGGACATTCAGTACTTC	CAWSPPGLAGGPDIQYF
15	many	.	TRBV18	TRBJ2-5	TGTGCCAGCTCACTTCGGACTGGGGACGAAGAGACCCAGTACTTC	CASSLRTGDEETQYF
14	many	.	TRBV7-2	TRBJ2-7	TGTGCCAGCAGCTTAGCCGGGAAAACCTACGAGCAGTACTTC	CASSLAGKTYEQYF
15	many	.	TRBV20-1	TRBJ2-4	TGCAGTGCTAGAGTGGGGGCCCTAGCCAAAAACATTCAGTACTTC	CSARVGALAKNIQYF
16	.	TRBD2	TRBV27	TRBJ2-7	TGTGCCAGCAGTTTTTCTCAACTAGCGGGGAGGAGGAAGCAGTACTTC	CASSFSQLAGRRKQYF
15	many	.	TRBV15	TRBJ2-4	TGTGCCACCAGCAGAGAACTAGGAGCCAAAAACATTCAGTACTTC	CATSRELGAKNIQYF
14	many	.	TRBV11-2	TRBJ2-7	TGTGCCAGCAGCTTAGATAGTTCAGGGTACGAGCAGTACTTC	CASSLDSSGYEQYF
17	.	TRBD1	TRBV28	TRBJ2-7	TGTGCCAGCAGACCGGGACAGGGGCGTCCTAGCTCCTACGAGCAGTACTTC	CASRPGQGRPSSYEQYF
13	.	.	TRBV25-1	TRBJ2-5	TGTGCCAGCAGTGAAGGGTTTGGGGAGACCCAGTACTTC	CASSEGFGETQYF
16	many	TRBD2	TRBV30	TRBJ2-2	TGTGCCTGGAGTGAAGCGGGACTAGCGAACACCGGGGAGCTGTTTTTT	CAWSEAGLANTGELFF
16	.	TRBD2	TRBV5-1	TRBJ2-7	TGCGCCAGCAGCTTGGGCTCTAGCGGGAGTTCCGTTAGCACGTACTTC	CASSLGSSGSSVSTYF
14	many	.	TRBV7-8	TRBJ2-7	TGTGCCAGCAGCTTAATCCGTGGAAGTGGCGAGCAGTACTTC	CASSLIRGSGEQYF
14	few	.	TRBV20-1	TRBJ2-7	TGCAGTGCCAACTCTGGTCGGGAGCCCTACGAGCAGTACTTC	CSANSGREPYEQYF
13	.	.	TRBV4-2	TRBJ2-7	TGTGCCAGCAGCCCCCAAGGTAGGGACGAGCAGTACTTC	CASSPQGRDEQYF
15	many	TRBD2	TRBV6-5	TRBJ2-2	TGTGCCAGCAGCCGGGGGGGGCGGGCCTCAGGGGAGCTGTTTTTT	CASSRGGRASGELFF
14	many	TRBD1	TRBV5-1	TRBJ2-7	TGCGCCAGCAGCGCAGGACAGGGGGCCGACGAGCAGTACTTC	CASSAGQGADEQYF
13	.	.	TRBV6-2/TRBV6-3	TRBJ1-2	TGTGCCAGCAGCCTAAAGCCGAACTATGGCTACACCTTC	CASSLKPNYGYTF
12	.	.	TRBV7-8	TRBJ1-2	TGTGCCAGCAGCTTAAACAGGCAGGGCTACACCTTC	CASSLNRQGYTF
13	.	TRBD2	TRBV6-1	TRBJ2-7	TGTGCCAGCGGACTAGCGGGATTGGGCGAGCAGTACTTC	CASGLAGLGEQYF
13	many	TRBD2	TRBV29-1	TRBJ2-7	TGCAGCGTCGGGACTAGCGAATCCTACGAGCAGTACTTC	CSVGTSESYEQYF
13	.	.	TRBV12-3/TRBV12-4	TRBJ1-2	TGTGCCAGCAGTTCCCAGGGGACCTATGGCTACACCTTC	CASSSQGTYGYTF
15	.	.	TRBV6-1	TRBJ2-7	TGTGCCAGCAGTGAAGAGGGGGGGGGCGTGTACGAGCAGTACTTC	CASSEEGGGVYEQYF